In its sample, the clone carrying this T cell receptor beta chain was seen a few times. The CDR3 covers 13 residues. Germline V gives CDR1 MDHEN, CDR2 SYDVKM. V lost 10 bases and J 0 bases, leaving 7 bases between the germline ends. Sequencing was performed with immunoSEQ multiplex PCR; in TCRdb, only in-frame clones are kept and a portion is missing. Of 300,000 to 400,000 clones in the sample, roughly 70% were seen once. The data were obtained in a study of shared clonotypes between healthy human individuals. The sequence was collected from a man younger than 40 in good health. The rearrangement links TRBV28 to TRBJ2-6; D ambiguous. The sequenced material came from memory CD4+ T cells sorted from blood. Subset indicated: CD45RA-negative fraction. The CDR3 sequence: CATQISGANVLTF. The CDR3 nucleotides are TGTGCCACCCAGATCTCTGGGGCCAACGTCCTGACTTTC.